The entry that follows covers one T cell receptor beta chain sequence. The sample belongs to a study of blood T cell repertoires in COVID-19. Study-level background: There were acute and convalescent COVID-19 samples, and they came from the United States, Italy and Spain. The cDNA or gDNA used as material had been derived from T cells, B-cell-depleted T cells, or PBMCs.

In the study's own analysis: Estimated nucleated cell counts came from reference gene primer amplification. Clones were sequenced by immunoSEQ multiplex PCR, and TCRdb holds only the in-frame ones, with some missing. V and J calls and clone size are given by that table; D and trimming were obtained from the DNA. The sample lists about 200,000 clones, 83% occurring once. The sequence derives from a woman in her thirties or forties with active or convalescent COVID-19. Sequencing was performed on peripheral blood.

The DNA of the CDR3 is TGTGCCAGCAGCCTCGGACCAGGACTAGTTGCCGTCCCTGAGCAGTTCTTC. Amino acids: CASSLGPGLVAVPEQFF. The chain links TRBV27 to TRBJ2-1; TRBD2 matches at 7 bases. The germline CDR1 and CDR2 sequences are MNHEY and SMNVEV (reference sequence). The CDR3 sequence is 17 residues long. V dropped 6 bases and J dropped 9; count of bases not matched to a gene: 20.